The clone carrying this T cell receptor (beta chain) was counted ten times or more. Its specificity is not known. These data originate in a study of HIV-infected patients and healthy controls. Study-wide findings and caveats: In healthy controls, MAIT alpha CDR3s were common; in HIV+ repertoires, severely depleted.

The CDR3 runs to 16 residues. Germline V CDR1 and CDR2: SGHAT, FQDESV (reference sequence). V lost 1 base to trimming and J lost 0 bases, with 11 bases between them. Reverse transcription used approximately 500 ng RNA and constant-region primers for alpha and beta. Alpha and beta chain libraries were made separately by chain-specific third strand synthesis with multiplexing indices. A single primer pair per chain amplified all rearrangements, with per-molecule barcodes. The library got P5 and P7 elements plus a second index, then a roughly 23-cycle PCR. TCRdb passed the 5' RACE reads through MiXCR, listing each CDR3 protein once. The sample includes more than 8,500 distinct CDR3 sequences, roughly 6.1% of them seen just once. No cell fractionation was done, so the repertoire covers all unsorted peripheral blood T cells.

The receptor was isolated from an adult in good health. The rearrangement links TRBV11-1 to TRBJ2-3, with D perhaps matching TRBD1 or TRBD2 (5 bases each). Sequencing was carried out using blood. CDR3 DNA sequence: TGTGCCAGCAGCTTAGGGATCGGGGCTAGCACAGATACGCAGTATTTT. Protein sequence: CASSLGIGASTDTQYF. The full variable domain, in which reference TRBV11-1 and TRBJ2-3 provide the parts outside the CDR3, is EAEVAQSPRYKITEKSQAVAFWCDPISGHATLYWYRQILGQGPELLVQFQDESVVDDSQLPKDRFSAERLKGVDSTLKIQPAELGDSAMYLCASSLGIGASTDTQYFGPGTRLTVL.